This T cell receptor beta chain derives from a study of blood T cell repertoires in COVID-19. Sequencing was performed with immunoSEQ multiplex PCR; in TCRdb, only in-frame clones are kept and a portion is missing. The table has 140,000 or so clones, approximately 86% seen once. Trimming took off 3 bases at V and 4 bases at J, with 12 bases between the two ends. The CDR3 contains 14 residues. The germline V gene has CDR1 MDHEN and CDR2 SYDVKM. This receptor was obtained from a woman aged 45 to 65 with acute or convalescent COVID-19. What was sequenced was peripheral blood. V gene TRBV28 combines with J gene TRBJ1-2; maybe TRBD1 (6 bases). The CDR3 loop is CASSFGGAVYGYTF. The CDR3 coding sequence is TGTGCCAGCAGTTTTGGGGGGGCAGTCTATGGCTACACCTTC.